These T cell receptor beta chains were read from a single sample in a study of T cell responses to AZD1222 COVID-19 vaccine. Measured with immunoSEQ multiplex PCR; TCRdb has only the in-frame clones, and not every one. The sample contains approximately 100,000 clones, about nine tenths of which appear only once. The sequences come from peripheral blood, collected on day 0 of AZD1222 vaccination. Every receptor here comes from an adult in good health. Both conserved end residues are part of each CDR3. The D gene is left open where the match is weak. Rows may omit the clone size; those that give it use once, few, many or a size class.

V	D	length	J	size	CDR3	DNA
TRBV27	-	14	TRBJ2-3	-	CASNRGTGTDTQYF	TGTGCCAGCAATCGGGGGACTGGCACAGATACGCAGTATTTT
TRBV28	-	15	TRBJ1-5	-	CASSLTGGGEQPQHF	TGTGCCAGCAGTTTAACTGGGGGTGGAGAACAGCCCCAGCATTTT
TRBV28	-	15	TRBJ1-3	-	CASSSTGFSGNTIYF	TGTGCCAGCAGTAGTACAGGGTTTTCTGGAAACACCATATATTTT
TRBV5-1	TRBD2	14	TRBJ2-3	-	CASKAGVLTDTQYF	TGCGCCAGCAAGGCGGGGGTGCTCACAGATACGCAGTATTTT
TRBV11-3	TRBD1	16	TRBJ2-3	once	CASSLGGDRATDTQYF	TGTGCCAGCAGCTTAGGGGGGGACAGGGCCACAGATACGCAGTATTTT
TRBV5-4	-	16	TRBJ1-4	-	CASSLQSLATNEKLFF	TGTGCCAGCAGCCTCCAGTCTCTTGCAACTAATGAAAAACTGTTTTTT
TRBV3-1/TRBV3-2	-	15	TRBJ2-5	-	CASSHSAGRQETQYF	TGTGCCAGCAGCCATAGTGCGGGGAGACAAGAGACCCAGTACTTC
TRBV5-4	-	16	TRBJ2-5	-	CASSLVGTQYQETQYF	TGTGCCAGCAGCTTGGTGGGGACACAGTACCAAGAGACCCAGTACTTC
TRBV10-3	-	15	TRBJ1-1	-	CAISESVTSNTEAFF	TGTGCCATCAGTGAGTCCGTGACCTCGAACACTGAAGCTTTCTTT
TRBV19	TRBD1	17	TRBJ1-5	once	CASSAPSRTGSNQPQHF	TGTGCCAGTAGTGCCCCATCTAGGACAGGGTCCAATCAGCCCCAGCATTTT
TRBV28	-	13	TRBJ1-2	-	CASSLSAYYGYTF	TGTGCCAGCAGTTTATCTGCTTACTATGGCTACACCTTC
TRBV27	-	12	TRBJ2-5	-	CASSLFHETQYF	TGTGCCAGCAGTTTATTTCACGAGACCCAGTACTTC
TRBV5-1	-	14	TRBJ1-1	-	CASSLDGGNTEAFF	TGCGCCAGCAGCTTGGATGGGGGAAACACTGAAGCTTTCTTT
TRBV19	-	14	TRBJ1-4	-	CASSTDSKNEKLFF	TGTGCCAGTAGCACGGACAGCAAGAATGAAAAACTGTTTTTT
TRBV7-2	-	15	TRBJ1-2	-	CASSFGGGGSRGYTF	TGTGCCAGCAGCTTTGGGGGCGGAGGGTCGCGTGGCTACACCTTC
TRBV5-1	-	13	TRBJ1-1	-	CASSLTAETEAFF	TGCGCCAGCAGCTTGACGGCGGAAACTGAAGCTTTCTTT
TRBV19	TRBD1	15	TRBJ1-2	-	CASGDPGGATYGYTF	TGTGCCAGTGGGGACCCAGGGGGCGCTACGTATGGCTACACCTTC
TRBV4-1	TRBD2	16	TRBJ2-7	-	CASSFNSGSPPYEQYF	TGCGCCAGCAGCTTCAATAGCGGGAGCCCCCCCTACGAGCAGTACTTC
TRBV28	-	12	TRBJ1-5	-	CASSLLVQPQHF	TGTGCCAGCAGTTTATTAGTGCAGCCCCAGCATTTT
TRBV12-5	-	13	TRBJ1-1	few	CASGFSSGTEAFF	TGTGCTAGTGGTTTTTCCTCGGGCACTGAAGCTTTCTTT
TRBV9	-	13	TRBJ1-4	-	CASSEGPNEKLFF	TGTGCCAGCAGCGAGGGACCAAATGAAAAACTGTTTTTT
TRBV28	-	12	TRBJ2-7	-	CASSPGDYEQYF	TGTGCCAGCAGCCCAGGGGACTACGAGCAGTACTTC
TRBV10-3	TRBD1	17	TRBJ1-5	-	CAISESWRTGPSQPQHF	TGTGCCATCAGTGAGTCGTGGCGGACAGGGCCGAGCCAGCCCCAGCATTTT
TRBV5-4	-	13	TRBJ1-1	-	CASSWGRNTEAFF	TGTGCCAGCAGCTGGGGTAGGAACACTGAAGCTTTCTTT
TRBV7-8	-	15	TRBJ1-5	-	CASSLAGGGWQPQHF	TGTGCCAGCAGCTTAGCAGGAGGAGGCTGGCAGCCCCAGCATTTT
TRBV6-8	TRBD1	15	TRBJ1-2	few	CASSSYTGGNGGYTF	TGTGCCAGCAGTTCGTATACAGGGGGCAATGGTGGCTACACCTTC
TRBV11-2	TRBD1	17	TRBJ1-1	once	CASSLVHRGFVNTEAFF	TGTGCCAGCAGCTTAGTCCACAGGGGGTTCGTGAACACTGAAGCTTTCTTT
TRBV7-3	TRBD1	15	TRBJ1-2	-	CASSLPGQDNYGYTF	TGTGCCAGCAGCTTGCCGGGACAGGATAACTATGGCTACACCTTC
TRBV5-1	TRBD1	14	TRBJ2-7	-	CASSFGTGDYEQYF	TGCGCCAGCAGCTTCGGGACAGGGGACTACGAGCAGTACTTC
TRBV19	-	14	TRBJ1-1	-	CASSPSLGHFQAFF	TGTGCCAGTAGCCCCTCCCTTGGGCACTTTCAAGCTTTCTTT
TRBV6-5	-	13	TRBJ1-6	-	CASRQERYSTLHF	TGTGCCAGTCGACAGGAGAGATATTCGACCCTCCACTTT
TRBV28	-	15	TRBJ1-2	-	CASRDSAIASYGYTF	TGTGCCAGCAGGGACAGTGCGATAGCTAGCTATGGCTACACCTTC
TRBV5-1	-	15	TRBJ2-5	once	CASSLRDGLQETQYF	TGCGCCAGCAGCCTCCGGGACGGACTACAAGAGACCCAGTACTTC
TRBV11-2	-	14	TRBJ1-5	once	CASSTGWNDQPQHF	TGTGCCAGCAGCACAGGGTGGAACGATCAGCCCCAGCATTTT
TRBV28	TRBD1	14	TRBJ2-1	-	CASSAGTGRYEQFF	TGTGCCAGCAGTGCCGGGACAGGGCGGTATGAGCAGTTCTTC
TRBV20-1	-	11	TRBJ1-1	-	CSASADTEAFF	TGCAGTGCTAGTGCGGACACTGAAGCTTTCTTT
TRBV28	TRBD2	13	TRBJ2-2	-	CASRGGGTGELFF	TGTGCCAGCAGAGGCGGGGGCACCGGGGAGCTGTTTTTT
TRBV5-1	TRBD1	14	TRBJ2-3	-	CASSRTGASDTQYF	TGCGCCAGCAGCCGGACAGGGGCGTCAGATACGCAGTATTTT
TRBV6-5	-	11	TRBJ2-7	-	CAIPTGYEQYF	TGTGCCATCCCAACCGGCTACGAGCAGTACTTC
TRBV5-4	-	15	TRBJ2-3	-	CASSSDRRSTDTQYF	TGTGCCAGCAGCTCAGACAGGCGTAGCACAGATACGCAGTATTTT
TRBV12-5	-	10	TRBJ1-1	-	CGKKNVEAFF	TGTGGAAAAAAGAATGTTGAAGCTTTCTTT
TRBV28	-	14	TRBJ1-3	-	CASKGRSSGNTIYF	TGTGCCAGCAAGGGCAGGAGCTCTGGAAACACCATATATTTT
TRBV7-9	-	15	TRBJ1-2	-	CASSLTGRGNYGYTF	TGTGCCAGCAGCCTAACGGGACGGGGGAACTATGGCTACACCTTC
TRBV11-2	-	12	TRBJ2-1	-	CASSLRAYEQFF	TGTGCCAGCAGTTTGAGGGCTTATGAGCAGTTCTTC